The clone carrying this T cell receptor beta chain appeared many times. Original data processing: Estimated nucleated cell counts came from reference gene primer amplification. Method: immunoSEQ multiplex PCR; TCRdb's copy keeps in-frame clones and lacks some. That table is the source of V, J and clone size, and D and trimming were worked out from the DNA. Here the sample spans around 150,000 clones, about 80% being singletons. Per germline, CDR1 SGDLS and CDR2 YYNGEE. CDR3 length: 13 residues. Trimming stripped 6 bases from V and 3 bases from J, with 9 bases between. This sample is part of a study of blood T cell repertoires in COVID-19. Overall study: T cells, B-cell-depleted T cells, or PBMCs provided the cDNA or gDNA that served as material.

The sequencing sample was made of PBMCs or T cells enriched from blood (not recorded which). The gene calls are TRBV9 and TRBJ2-2; D gene unclear. This sequence originates from a woman between 55 and 75 years old who had recovered from COVID-19. The CDR3 DNA reads as TGTGCCAGCACCGTCTACGACACCGGGGAGCTGTTTTTT. It is translated as CASTVYDTGELFF.